The present T cell receptor (beta chain) was sequenced within a study of cytomegalovirus exposure and HLA in healthy donors. This clone came up once. Its antigen remains unknown. Points from the study as a whole: It was assumed in the presence/absence analyses that sequencing depth was roughly uniform across donors. According to a later analysis, donors in an Asian-associated ancestry cluster reportedly had fewer N-insertions than the roughly 640-donor mean. It was reported that the classifier diagnosed cytomegalovirus status with high specificity and sensitivity in both the original and validation cohorts. TCR beta chains numbering some 150 were designated cytomegalovirus-associated.

PCR amplification relied on 60 Vbeta primers (plus 13 Jbeta primers). Sequenced by immunoSEQ multiplex PCR; TCRdb stores in-frame clones only, minus some. This sample carries 150,000 to 200,000 clones, around 83% of them seen once, and the ten largest clones take around 4.3%. The CDR3 sequence is 16 residues long. Losses at the gene ends were 4 bases for V and 1 base for J; bases not matched to a gene: 7. The germline V gene has CDR1 SGHRS and CDR2 YFSETQ. Sequencing used PBMCs. The rearrangement uses TRBV5-1 and TRBJ2-3, with 9 bases aligning to TRBD2. The clonotype comes from a man in his fifties in good health and CMV-seropositive. CDR3 in amino acids: CASSLEERGGTDTQYF. CDR3 nucleotides: TGCGCCAGCAGCCTCGAAGAGCGGGGGGGCACAGATACGCAGTATTTT.